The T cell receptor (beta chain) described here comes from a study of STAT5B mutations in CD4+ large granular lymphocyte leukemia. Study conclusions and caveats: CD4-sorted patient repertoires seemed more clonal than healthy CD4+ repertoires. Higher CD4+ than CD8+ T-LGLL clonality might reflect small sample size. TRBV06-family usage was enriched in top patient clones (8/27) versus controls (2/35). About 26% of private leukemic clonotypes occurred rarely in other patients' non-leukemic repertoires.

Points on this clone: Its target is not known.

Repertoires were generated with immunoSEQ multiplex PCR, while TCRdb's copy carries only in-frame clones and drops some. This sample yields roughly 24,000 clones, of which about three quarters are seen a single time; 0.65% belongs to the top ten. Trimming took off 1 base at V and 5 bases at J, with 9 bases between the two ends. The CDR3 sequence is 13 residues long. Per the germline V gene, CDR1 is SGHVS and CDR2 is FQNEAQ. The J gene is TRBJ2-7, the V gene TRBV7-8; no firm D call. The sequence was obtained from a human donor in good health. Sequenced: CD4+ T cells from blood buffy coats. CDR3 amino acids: CASSLGGRDEQYF. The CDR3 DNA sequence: TGTGCCAGCAGCTTAGGGGGTCGCGACGAGCAGTACTTC.